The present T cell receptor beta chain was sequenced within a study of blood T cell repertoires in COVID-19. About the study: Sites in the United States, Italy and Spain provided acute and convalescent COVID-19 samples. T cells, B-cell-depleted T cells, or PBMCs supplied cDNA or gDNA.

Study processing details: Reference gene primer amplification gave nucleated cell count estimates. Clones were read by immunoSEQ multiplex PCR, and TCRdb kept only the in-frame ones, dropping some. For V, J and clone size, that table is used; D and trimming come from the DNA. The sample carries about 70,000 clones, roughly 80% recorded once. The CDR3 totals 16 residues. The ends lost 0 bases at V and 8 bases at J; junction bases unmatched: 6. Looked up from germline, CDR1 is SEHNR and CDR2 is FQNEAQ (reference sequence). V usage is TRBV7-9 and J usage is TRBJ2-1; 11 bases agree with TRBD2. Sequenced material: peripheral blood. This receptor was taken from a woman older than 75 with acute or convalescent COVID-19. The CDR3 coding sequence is TGTGCCAGCAGCTTAGCGGCGGCTAGCGGGGGGCATGAGCAGTTCTTC. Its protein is CASSLAAASGGHEQFF.